A selection of T cell receptor beta chains follows, all from one sample in a study of siplizumab effects on memory and regulatory T cells. Here immunoSEQ multiplex PCR was the method, and the copy in TCRdb shows in-frame clones only, minus some. The table records under 100,000 clones, roughly 87% of them present only once. The specimen was Tregs sorted from blood. The receptors come from a human donor in good health. The CDR3 runs from the conserved cysteine through the conserved F or W. The D gene is left open where the match is weak. Expanded clones get a size class; other rows say once, few or many, or leave the size out.

CDR3nt: TGTGCCTGGAGTAGCCCAGATACGCAGTATTTT
CDR3aa: CAWSSPDTQYF
v_gene: TRBV30
j_gene: TRBJ2-3
abundance: -
d_gene: -

CDR3nt: TGTGCCAGCTCACTTCCACTGGGGCCGTGGTCCTACAATGAGCAGTTCTTC
CDR3aa: CASSLPLGPWSYNEQFF
v_gene: TRBV18
j_gene: TRBJ2-1
abundance: -
d_gene: -

CDR3nt: TGTGCCAGCAGTTACTCGGCTCCACACCATGGCTACACCTTC
CDR3aa: CASSYSAPHHGYTF
v_gene: TRBV6-5
j_gene: TRBJ1-2
abundance: -
d_gene: -

CDR3nt: TGCAGCGCGTGGGCGGGGGCGTCGGATACGCAGTATTTT
CDR3aa: CSAWAGASDTQYF
v_gene: TRBV29-1
j_gene: TRBJ2-3
abundance: -
d_gene: -

CDR3nt: TGTGCCAGCAATCTCGGGGGTGAGGGCTACACCTTC
CDR3aa: CASNLGGEGYTF
v_gene: TRBV5-5
j_gene: TRBJ1-2
abundance: -
d_gene: -

CDR3nt: TGTGCCACCAAATCCTATAGCAATCAGCCCCAGCATTTT
CDR3aa: CATKSYSNQPQHF
v_gene: TRBV2
j_gene: TRBJ1-5
abundance: medium-sized
d_gene: -

CDR3nt: TGTGCCAGCAGTGATCCAGCGGGGGCATCCTACGAGCAGTACTTC
CDR3aa: CASSDPAGASYEQYF
v_gene: TRBV2
j_gene: TRBJ2-7
abundance: -
d_gene: TRBD2

CDR3nt: TGTGCCATCAGCCTCATGGGACTAGCCTTGACAACCTACGAGCAGTACTTC
CDR3aa: CAISLMGLALTTYEQYF
v_gene: TRBV10-3
j_gene: TRBJ2-7
abundance: -
d_gene: TRBD2

CDR3nt: TGTGCCAGCAGCGTAGGTGGCAGCGGGGGTTACGAGCAGTACTTC
CDR3aa: CASSVGGSGGYEQYF
v_gene: TRBV9
j_gene: TRBJ2-7
abundance: -
d_gene: TRBD2

CDR3nt: TGTGCCTGGACTGTAAGCTCTGGAAACACCATATATTTT
CDR3aa: CAWTVSSGNTIYF
v_gene: TRBV30
j_gene: TRBJ1-3
abundance: few
d_gene: -

CDR3nt: TGCGCCAGCAGCTCAGAGACAGGGGGCTACTATGGCTACACCTTC
CDR3aa: CASSSETGGYYGYTF
v_gene: TRBV5-1
j_gene: TRBJ1-2
abundance: -
d_gene: TRBD1

CDR3nt: TGTGCCAGCAGCTCTAACTCGGACAGGCAGTTCTTC
CDR3aa: CASSSNSDRQFF
v_gene: TRBV7-9
j_gene: TRBJ2-1
abundance: -
d_gene: -

CDR3nt: TGTGCCAGCATCGAATCGGGTAGTCCAAGGGAGACCCAGTACTTC
CDR3aa: CASIESGSPRETQYF
v_gene: TRBV2
j_gene: TRBJ2-5
abundance: -
d_gene: -

CDR3nt: TGTGCCATCAGTAGACAGGACGGCACTGAAGCTTTCTTT
CDR3aa: CAISRQDGTEAFF
v_gene: TRBV10-3
j_gene: TRBJ1-1
abundance: -
d_gene: -

CDR3nt: TGTGCCAGCAGCTTATCGCTGGGGACTAGCACAGATACGCAGTATTTT
CDR3aa: CASSLSLGTSTDTQYF
v_gene: TRBV7-9
j_gene: TRBJ2-3
abundance: -
d_gene: -

CDR3nt: TGTGCCAGCAGCTTGGGGGAGTTTATAGGAACATATGGCTACACCTTC
CDR3aa: CASSLGEFIGTYGYTF
v_gene: TRBV5-6
j_gene: TRBJ1-2
abundance: -
d_gene: -

CDR3nt: TGTGCCTGGAGTGCCACGCTTAACTATGGCTACACCTTC
CDR3aa: CAWSATLNYGYTF
v_gene: TRBV30
j_gene: TRBJ1-2
abundance: -
d_gene: -

CDR3nt: TGTGCCAGCAGCTTTGGCTGGAACACTGAAGCTTTCTTT
CDR3aa: CASSFGWNTEAFF
v_gene: TRBV7-3
j_gene: TRBJ1-1
abundance: -
d_gene: -

CDR3nt: TGTGCCAGCAGTCACAGGGGGAGCTCCTACAATGAGCAGTTCTTC
CDR3aa: CASSHRGSSYNEQFF
v_gene: TRBV7-3
j_gene: TRBJ2-1
abundance: -
d_gene: TRBD1

CDR3nt: TGTGCCAGCCGGGGACAGGGTGACTATGGCTACACCTTC
CDR3aa: CASRGQGDYGYTF
v_gene: TRBV7-2
j_gene: TRBJ1-2
abundance: -
d_gene: TRBD1

CDR3nt: TGTGCCAGCAGTTTAGGGGTGGCAGATACGCAGTATTTT
CDR3aa: CASSLGVADTQYF
v_gene: TRBV6-1
j_gene: TRBJ2-3
abundance: -
d_gene: -

CDR3nt: TGTGCCAGCAGTAGACAGGGTGGGGAGCTGTTTTTT
CDR3aa: CASSRQGGELFF
v_gene: TRBV27
j_gene: TRBJ2-2
abundance: -
d_gene: TRBD1

CDR3nt: TGCGCCAGCAGCCCCGGAGTGGTCAGGGGGCTTAACTATGGCTACACCTTC
CDR3aa: CASSPGVVRGLNYGYTF
v_gene: TRBV4-1
j_gene: TRBJ1-2
abundance: few
d_gene: TRBD1

CDR3nt: TGTGCTAGTGGTTTGGGGACAGCTCGGTACGAAAAACTGTTTTTT
CDR3aa: CASGLGTARYEKLFF
v_gene: TRBV12-5
j_gene: TRBJ1-4
abundance: -
d_gene: -

CDR3nt: TGTGCCAGCAGTCCTACTGGGGCCAACGTCCTGACTTTC
CDR3aa: CASSPTGANVLTF
v_gene: TRBV6-6
j_gene: TRBJ2-6
abundance: -
d_gene: -

CDR3nt: TGTGCCAGCAGTTACTCAGGGAACGGCTACACCTTC
CDR3aa: CASSYSGNGYTF
v_gene: TRBV6-5
j_gene: TRBJ1-2
abundance: -
d_gene: -

CDR3nt: TGTGCCAGTAAACAGGGTCATAGCAATCAGCCCCAGCATTTT
CDR3aa: CASKQGHSNQPQHF
v_gene: TRBV19
j_gene: TRBJ1-5
abundance: once
d_gene: -

CDR3nt: TGTGCCAGTAGTGGACCTACCTCGGGGGGAGGTAAAGCTTTCTTT
CDR3aa: CASSGPTSGGGKAFF
v_gene: TRBV19
j_gene: TRBJ1-1
abundance: -
d_gene: -

CDR3nt: TGTGCCAGCAGCTCCGGGCAGGGCTACGACTATGGCTACACCTTC
CDR3aa: CASSSGQGYDYGYTF
v_gene: TRBV5-4
j_gene: TRBJ1-2
abundance: -
d_gene: -

CDR3nt: TGTGCCAGTATGCCCGGGGGCCGAAAACTGTTTTTT
CDR3aa: CASMPGGRKLFF
v_gene: TRBV19
j_gene: TRBJ1-4
abundance: -
d_gene: -

CDR3nt: TGTGCCAGTAGTTTTCCTGACAGGCCCCCTCGGGAGCAGTACTTC
CDR3aa: CASSFPDRPPREQYF
v_gene: TRBV19
j_gene: TRBJ2-7
abundance: -
d_gene: -

CDR3nt: TGTGCCACCAGAGGGGGCGACAACCTTCAGCCCCAGCATTTT
CDR3aa: CATRGGDNLQPQHF
v_gene: TRBV15
j_gene: TRBJ1-5
abundance: -
d_gene: TRBD1

CDR3nt: TGTGCCAGCAGCGTAGGACAGGGGTACACCGGGGAGCTGTTTTTT
CDR3aa: CASSVGQGYTGELFF
v_gene: TRBV9
j_gene: TRBJ2-2
abundance: -
d_gene: TRBD1

CDR3nt: TGCGCCAGCGGGACAGGGTACTACGAGCAGTACTTC
CDR3aa: CASGTGYYEQYF
v_gene: TRBV5-1
j_gene: TRBJ2-7
abundance: -
d_gene: TRBD1

CDR3nt: TGTGCCACCAGCAGAGCGCGCGGGGGCTCCGAGGATTTT
CDR3aa: CATSRARGGSEDF
v_gene: TRBV15
j_gene: TRBJ2-3
abundance: -
d_gene: -

CDR3nt: TGTGCCATCAGTGAGCAGGCGGGGGATACGCAGTATTTT
CDR3aa: CAISEQAGDTQYF
v_gene: TRBV10-3
j_gene: TRBJ2-3
abundance: -
d_gene: -

CDR3nt: TGCGCCAGCAGCTTGGCCCCAGCGGGCGGCACTGAAGCTTTCTTT
CDR3aa: CASSLAPAGGTEAFF
v_gene: TRBV5-1
j_gene: TRBJ1-1
abundance: -
d_gene: -

CDR3nt: TGTGCCAGCAGCTCCCTATCGGGGGGCCCACCCCTCCACTTT
CDR3aa: CASSSLSGGPPLHF
v_gene: TRBV11-2
j_gene: TRBJ1-6
abundance: -
d_gene: -

CDR3nt: TGTGCCAGCATCAATCAGGGGGTCGGCACTGAAGCTTTCTTT
CDR3aa: CASINQGVGTEAFF
v_gene: TRBV11-1
j_gene: TRBJ1-1
abundance: -
d_gene: TRBD1

CDR3nt: TGTGCCAGCAGGGCAATCTCAGGAAACACCATATATTTT
CDR3aa: CASRAISGNTIYF
v_gene: TRBV9
j_gene: TRBJ1-3
abundance: -
d_gene: -

CDR3nt: TGTGCCAGCAGTTACTCCGGAGGGGGTTTAAACACCATATATTTT
CDR3aa: CASSYSGGGLNTIYF
v_gene: TRBV6-7
j_gene: TRBJ1-3
abundance: few
d_gene: -

CDR3nt: TGCGCCAGCAGCTTGGACGGGACAGGGAATGAAAAACTGTTTTTT
CDR3aa: CASSLDGTGNEKLFF
v_gene: TRBV5-1
j_gene: TRBJ1-4
abundance: -
d_gene: TRBD1

CDR3nt: TGTGCCAGCAGTGGGCAGGGCGGCTATGGCTACACCTTC
CDR3aa: CASSGQGGYGYTF
v_gene: TRBV6-5
j_gene: TRBJ1-2
abundance: -
d_gene: -

CDR3nt: TGTGCCAGCAGCGAAAAGGGACCGACCTATGGAGAGCAGTTCTTC
CDR3aa: CASSEKGPTYGEQFF
v_gene: TRBV2
j_gene: TRBJ2-1
abundance: -
d_gene: -

CDR3nt: TGTGCCAGCAGCTCGCCCGGGACAGGGATCTACGAGCAGTACTTC
CDR3aa: CASSSPGTGIYEQYF
v_gene: TRBV7-2
j_gene: TRBJ2-7
abundance: -
d_gene: TRBD1

CDR3nt: TGTGCCAGTACCTCCGTCATGAAGGGGAATCAGCCCCAGCATTTT
CDR3aa: CASTSVMKGNQPQHF
v_gene: TRBV19
j_gene: TRBJ1-5
abundance: -
d_gene: -

CDR3nt: TGTGCCAGCTCTTCGGACAGGCAGGATCAGCCCCAGCATTTT
CDR3aa: CASSSDRQDQPQHF
v_gene: TRBV6-5
j_gene: TRBJ1-5
abundance: -
d_gene: TRBD1

CDR3nt: TGCGCCAGCAGCTTGGAGGGGGGGGGAAGGCCAGATACGCAGTATTTT
CDR3aa: CASSLEGGGRPDTQYF
v_gene: TRBV5-1
j_gene: TRBJ2-3
abundance: -
d_gene: -